This record looks at one T cell receptor (beta chain) sequence and its context. Its antigen remains unidentified. The sample holds no much larger clone one base away, and base qualities are not on file. As encoded in the germline V gene, CDR1 is MNHEY while CDR2 is SVGAGI. From cysteine to phenylalanine, the CDR3 is 13 amino acids long. Only CDR3 DNA remains: 39 bases, in frame from the first base. V loses 8 bases of germline sequence and J loses 0 bases, and the interval between the two ends is 8 bases. The data originate from a study of T cell responses to AZD1222 COVID-19 vaccine (dated by TCRdb to about 2021). Regarding the study in general: AZD1222 recipients given second doses at about 4 weeks or at about 12 weeks were pooled, since spike-specific TCR depth and breadth were not found to differ between the two schedules. TCR sequencing covered more than 230 trial participants: 200 to 220 given two doses of AZD1222 and 26 given two doses of MenACWY control vaccine. Enrollment into the trials was organized by age into subgroups of 18-55, 56-69 and 70-plus years, and those subgroups contained approximately 160, 26 and 62 TCR-sequenced participants, respectively. The paper's findings and limits, for the study overall: The vaccine-associated CD4 TCRs covered the entire spike protein, and the dominant responses fell in regions 160-218 and 743-854. Participants were mostly white British and included more females than males, and it was suggested by the authors that clonal diversity may have been underestimated. Spike-specific TCR breadth and depth rose significantly after two AZD1222 doses compared with day 0 and with MenACWY recipients. Conclusions about previously exposed vaccinees were limited because only six AZD1222 recipients were SARS-CoV-2 seropositive at baseline. Nearly half of unique spike-specific TCRs reportedly recognized epitopes outside regions mutated in the B.1.351 and B.1.1.7 variants. No day 14 peak-response samples were available, so repertoires were characterized only after the peak T cell response. The 56-69-year group was small, and its depth increase did not reach significance, likely because of low power.

In light of the paper, this sample's time point label describes: baseline before first vaccination. Vaccinee samples were obtained from the UK trials COV001 and COV002, which included a single-blind randomized controlled phase 2/3 trial of AZD1222 (ChAdOx1 nCoV-19) in healthy adults. For TCRbeta chain sequencing, PBMC samples from trial participants were taken at day 0 and at day 28 after the second dose. The CDR3 regions of human TCRbeta chains were analyzed by immunosequencing. For the original study's pipeline: TCRs in the repertoires were compared against a reference library of SARS-CoV-2-specific TCRs that had been generated with the MIRA antigen-specificity platform. Breadth meant the fraction of unique TCRs that were SARS-CoV-2-associated, whereas depth meant the fraction of total T cells that were SARS-CoV-2-associated. Using the MIRA data, each spike-specific TCR was mapped to the spike region that the TCR reacts to and placed in a CD4 or CD8 class. Log10-transformed breadth and depth values were compared by one-way ANOVA with Sidak's multiple comparisons tests. TCRdb mirrors the immuneACCESS table, restricted to in-frame sequences. Some clones are absent from its copies; in checked studies, under half trace to an unresolved V gene, and the reason for the others is unknown. The D gene and trimming were derived from the DNA, and the V and J assignments and clone size from that table. The sample records fewer than 150,000 clones, around 92% of which are singletons. The ten largest clones add up to roughly 4.1% of the sample.

The chain is made from TRBV6-5 and TRBJ1-3; the D segment cannot be called with confidence. The specimen was peripheral blood, collected on day 0 of AZD1222 vaccination. The receptor was derived from an adult in good health. The base sequence is TGTGCCAGCGACGTAGGCTCTGGAAACACCATATATTTT. It translates as CASDVGSGNTIYF.